This TCR beta chain derives from a study of shared clonotypes between healthy human individuals. Background on the study: Three plates each covered CD4 naive and memory; CD8 naive two, CD8 memory one.

The protocol was immunoSEQ multiplex PCR, while the TCRdb copy is restricted to in-frame clones and leaves out a portion. The data show around 2,000,000 clones, 90% to 95% seen once. Study findings and constraints: Relative to their counterparts shared across all four donors, non-shared clonotypes exhibited diminished generation probabilities. Blood was the only sampled material, and tissue repertoires likely differ.

V dropped 5 bases and J dropped 7 bases, with 20 bases sitting between them. Germline V gene data show CDR1 as SGHTA and CDR2 as FQGNSA. This CDR3 comprises 15 residues. About this clone itself: The antigen is unknown.

The V call is TRBV7-2, the J call TRBJ2-5; tentative D call: TRBD2 (6 bases). The source material was naive CD4+ T cells sorted from blood. This sample's subset: CD45RA+ positively selected. The TCR comes from a man aged 18 to 30 in good health. The DNA of the CDR3 is TGTGCCAGCAGCCGCAGGGACTGGATGATGGGGACCCAGTACTTC. Protein product: CASSRRDWMMGTQYF.